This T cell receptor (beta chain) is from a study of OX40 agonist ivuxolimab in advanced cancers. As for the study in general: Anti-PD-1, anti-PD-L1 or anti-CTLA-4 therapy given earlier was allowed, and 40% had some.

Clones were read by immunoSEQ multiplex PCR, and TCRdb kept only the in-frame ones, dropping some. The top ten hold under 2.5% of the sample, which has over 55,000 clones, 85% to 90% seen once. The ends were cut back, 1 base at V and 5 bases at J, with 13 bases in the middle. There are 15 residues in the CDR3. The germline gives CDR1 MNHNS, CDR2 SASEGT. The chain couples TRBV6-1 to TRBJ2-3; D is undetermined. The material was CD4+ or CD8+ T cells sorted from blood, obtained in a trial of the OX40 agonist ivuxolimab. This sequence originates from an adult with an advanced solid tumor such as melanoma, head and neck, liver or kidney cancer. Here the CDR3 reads CASSEEGSYVDTQYF. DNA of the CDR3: TGTGCCAGCAGTGAAGAGGGTAGCTATGTAGATACGCAGTATTTT.